One T cell receptor (beta chain) is described in this entry. These data come from a study of blood T cell repertoires in COVID-19. Study details: COVID-19 samples from acute and convalescent phases originated in the United States, Italy and Spain. The analysed material was cDNA or gDNA that came from T cells, B-cell-depleted T cells, or PBMCs.

Deletions cut 6 bases from V and 3 bases from J, with 9 bases between. Germline assignment: CDR1 ENHRY and CDR2 SYGVKD. The CDR3 extends over 13 amino acids. The method was immunoSEQ multiplex PCR; TCRdb's version includes in-frame clones alone and lacks a portion of them. The repertoire holds over 95,000 clones, with approximately 88% as singletons. This TCR was recovered from a woman aged 60 to 75 with acute or convalescent COVID-19. The material sequenced was peripheral blood. The J gene is TRBJ1-5, the V gene TRBV10-3; unclear D gene. CDR3 sequence: CAIRRQINQPQHF. CDR3 nucleotides: TGTGCCATCAGACGTCAGATCAATCAGCCCCAGCATTTT.